The 21 T cell receptor beta chains below all came from one sample that was sequenced in a study of beta chain features in type 1 diabetes. Expressed TCRB transcripts were sequenced after all isolated RNA was converted to cDNA. Only in-frame clones appear in the TCRdb table, and some are missing; sequencing was by immunoSEQ multiplex PCR. The table records fewer than 250,000 clones, about 14% of them present only once. The material sequenced was naive CD4+ T cells from blood. The source is a woman between 35 and 50 years old in good health.

V gene TRBV5-1 combines with J gene TRBJ1-5; TRBD1 might be the D (5 bases). The CDR3 length is 16 residues. V was trimmed by 4 bases and J by 2 bases, leaving 16 bases between them. Germline assignment: CDR1 SGHRS and CDR2 YFSETQ. Written as DNA, the CDR3 is TGCGCCAGCAGCCCCCTACCGGGGGTTGGCAATCAGCCCCAGCATTTT. This codes for CASSPLPGVGNQPQHF.

CDR3 loop: CASSMLRGLPLGNTEAFF. In nucleotides, the CDR3 is TGTGCCAGTAGTATGTTGAGGGGACTCCCCCTGGGGAACACTGAAGCTTTCTTT. The chain has TRBV19 and TRBJ1-1; perhaps TRBD1 as D (5 bases). The V end was cut by 3 bases, the J end by 1 base, with 21 bases between. The CDR3 runs 18 residues. CDR1 is LNHDA, CDR2 SQIVND, per germline (reference sequence).

This clone was observed a few times. The chain is built from TRBV10-3 and TRBJ1-1, with D possibly being TRBD1 (5 bases). Trimming left V 6 bases short and J 1 base short, with 15 bases between. Germline-derived CDR1 and CDR2 are ENHRY and SYGVKD. The CDR3 loop spans 15 amino acids. CDR3 region: CAIRSSGGGNTEAFF. DNA of the CDR3: TGTGCCATCAGATCGTCGGGCGGGGGGAACACTGAAGCTTTCTTT.

The J gene is TRBJ1-5, the V gene TRBV6-1; 8 positions match TRBD1. After removal of 2 bases from V and 2 bases from J, the junction contained 5 bases not matched to a gene. The germline V gene encodes CDR1 MNHNS and CDR2 SASEGT. This CDR3 region has 16 residues. CDR3: CASSELGQGGNQPQHF. The CDR3 region has the DNA TGTGCCAGCAGTGAATTAGGACAGGGCGGCAATCAGCCCCAGCATTTT.

The chain combines TRBV5-1 with TRBJ2-7, with TRBD1 identical over 7 bases. The CDR3 runs 15 residues. V dropped 3 bases and J dropped 1; count of bases not matched to a gene: 7. Germline CDR1 is SGHRS and CDR2 is YFSETQ. CDR3 amino acids: CASSSGTVPSYEQYF. The CDR3 DNA is TGCGCCAGCAGCTCCGGGACAGTTCCTTCCTACGAGCAGTACTTC.

The V and J genes are TRBV6-4 and TRBJ2-5, with a weak D call TRBD2 (6 bases). The V gene's germline CDR1 is MRHNA and CDR2 SNTAGT. The CDR3 runs to 13 residues. V gave up 6 bases and J gave up 1 base, with 9 bases separating them. The CDR3 coding sequence is TGTGCCAGCAGCCGGGACTTCCAAGAGACCCAGTACTTC. Translating gives CASSRDFQETQYF.

The chain has TRBV27 and TRBJ2-3; 7 nucleotides align to TRBD1. V lost 3 bases and J lost 4; bases outside the gene matches: 10. Germline values: CDR1 MNHEY, CDR2 SMNVEV (reference sequence). The CDR3 has 16 residues. CDR3 DNA: TGTGCCAGCAGTTTCACCGGGACAGTTTTCCCAGATACGCAGTATTTT. Protein product: CASSFTGTVFPDTQYF.

This clone has ten or more counts. The V and J genes are TRBV4-1 and TRBJ2-7; 7 positions agree with TRBD2. The CDR3 is 15 amino acids. Per the germline V gene, CDR1 is MGHRA and CDR2 is YSYEKL. Losses at the gene ends were 4 bases for V and 1 base for J; bases not matched to a gene: 7. The CDR3 DNA reads TGCGCCAGCAGCCGGAGCGGGGACCTTTCCTACGAGCAGTACTTC. It encodes CASSRSGDLSYEQYF.

In its sample, this clone was seen a few times. This chain uses TRBV4-3 with TRBJ2-7; 7 nucleotides align to TRBD1. Germline V gene sequence: CDR1 LGHNA, CDR2 YSLEER. This CDR3 contains 16 residues. Trimming cost V 0 bases and J 7 bases; bases outside gene matches: 12. CDR3 amino acids: CASSQENDRERGEQYF. The CDR3 DNA is TGCGCCAGCAGCCAAGAAAATGACAGGGAAAGGGGGGAGCAGTACTTC.

This clone was counted once. The V call is TRBV9, the J call TRBJ2-5; 9 bases map to TRBD1. The germline V gene has CDR1 SGDLS and CDR2 YYNGEE. This CDR3 spans 18 amino acids. V gave up 4 bases and J gave up 9 bases; unmatched junction bases: 22. The CDR3 bases are TGTGCCAGCAGCTCAGAAATGACATCCGGGACAGGGCCCATCTCCCAGTACTTC. It encodes CASSSEMTSGTGPISQYF.

This clone turned up a few times. The chain joins TRBV21-1 to TRBJ1-5. TRBV21-1 corresponds to a pseudogene. This CDR3 comprises 17 residues. CDR3 residues: CASSSRVVRAPNQPQHF. For the CDR3, the DNA is TGTGCCAGCAGCAGTCGGGTGGTGAGGGCGCCCAATCAGCCCCAGCATTTT.

A few counts support this clone. CDR3 sequence (DNA): TGTGCCGCCCGGGACGGACAGACAGATACGCAGTATTTT. It encodes CAARDGQTDTQYF. The rearrangement uses TRBV6-5 and TRBJ2-3; D may be TRBD1 (6 bases). Trimming removed 11 bases from V and 3 bases from J, with 15 bases in between. This CDR3 is 13 amino acids long. Per germline, CDR1 MNHEY and CDR2 SVGAGI.

This clone was detected only a few times. The gene calls are TRBV19 and TRBJ2-7; D perhaps matches TRBD2 (5 bases). Germline V lookup: CDR1 LNHDA, CDR2 SQIVND (reference sequence). This CDR3 has 13 residues. V lost 10 bases to trimming and J lost 2 bases, with 15 bases between them. Written as DNA, the CDR3 is TGTGCCATGATCCGGACTGTTCCCTACGAGCAGTACTTC. This sequence encodes CAMIRTVPYEQYF.

The V call is TRBV2, the J call TRBJ2-3; 8 bases are a match to TRBD1. The germline V gene encodes CDR1 SNHLY and CDR2 FYNNEI. J lost 6 bases, V lost 10 bases, and 12 bases had no gene match. This CDR3 has 14 amino acids. CDR3 DNA sequence: TGTGCCACCTGGACAGGGTTAATGTTGGATACGCAGTATTTT. Translation: CATWTGLMLDTQYF. The variable domain in full, with the rest retrieved from reference TRBV2 and TRBJ2-3, is EPEVTQTPSHQVTQMGQEVILRCVPISNHLYFYWYRQILGQKVEFLVSFYNNEISEKSEIFDDQFSVERPDGSNFTLKIRSTKLEDSAMYFCATWTGLMLDTQYFGPGTRLTVL.

V is TRBV10-2 and J is TRBJ1-6; 8 positions match TRBD1. Trimming at V came to 3 bases and at J to 7 bases, leaving 11 bases not matched to a gene. The CDR3 totals 17 residues. The germline V gene has CDR1 WSHSY and CDR2 SAAADI. Here the CDR3 reads CASSDRKGTGGNSPLHF. The DNA for the CDR3 is TGCGCCAGCAGTGACCGAAAAGGGACAGGAGGCAATTCACCCCTCCACTTT.

This clone was seen only a few times. The chain carries TRBV19 and TRBJ2-7; 9 bases map to TRBD1. Germline V gene sequence: CDR1 LNHDA, CDR2 SQIVND (reference sequence). This CDR3 is built from 15 residues. The J segment lost 4 bases and the V segment lost 4 bases, leaving 8 bases of the junction unmatched. The CDR3 loop reads CASSTPGQGRYEQYF. The CDR3 DNA sequence: TGTGCCAGTAGTACCCCGGGACAGGGTCGATACGAGCAGTACTTC.

J is TRBJ2-5 and V is TRBV5-1; D call uncertain. CDR1 is SGHRS, CDR2 YFSETQ, per germline. Trimming stripped 0 bases from V and 7 bases from J, with 10 bases between. CDR3 length equals 13 residues. The CDR3 protein is CASSLDSGGTQYF. The DNA of the CDR3 is TGCGCCAGCAGCTTGGACTCTGGCGGGACCCAGTACTTC.

The chain uses TRBV10-1 and TRBJ2-7, with TRBD1 matching 7 bases. The CDR3 length is 14 residues. In germline, CDR1 is WNHNN, CDR2 SYGVQD (reference sequence). Trimming at V came to 3 bases and at J to 6 bases, leaving 8 bases not matched to a gene. This CDR3 reads CASSELQGSAEQYF. The CDR3 nucleotides are TGCGCCAGCAGTGAACTACAGGGGTCAGCCGAGCAGTACTTC.

The rearrangement links TRBV29-1 to TRBJ1-1; 8 bases fit TRBD1. Per the germline V gene, CDR1 is SQVTM and CDR2 is ANQGSEA. The V and J ends lost 5 bases and 10 bases, in that order; junction bases with no gene match: 9. The CDR3 loop spans 12 amino acids. CDR3 region: CSVMGQAVGAFF. Written as DNA, the CDR3 is TGCAGCGTTATGGGACAGGCCGTTGGAGCTTTCTTT.

J is TRBJ2-3 and V is TRBV7-8, with D perhaps matching TRBD1 (6 bases). Germline values: CDR1 SGHVS, CDR2 FQNEAQ. This CDR3 has 13 residues. V lost 7 bases, J lost 5 bases, and 13 bases lay in between. Here the CDR3 reads CASTNRAGDTQYF. For the CDR3, the DNA is TGTGCCAGCACCAACAGGGCTGGAGATACGCAGTATTTT.

This clone was seen more than once but under ten times. The rearrangement uses TRBV2 and TRBJ1-2; D unclear. The CDR3 has 10 amino acids. CDR1 and CDR2 (germline): SNHLY, FYNNEI. With 8 bases removed from V and 6 bases from J, the gap between germline ends came to 7 bases. CDR3 residues: CASQINGYTF. Here the CDR3 DNA reads TGTGCCAGCCAGATTAATGGCTACACCTTC.